This TCR beta chain was identified in a study of sequential checkpoint blockade in melanoma. Study at large: Arm A got nivolumab then ipilimumab; arm B the reverse, 1:1. Maintenance nivolumab came after either treatment sequence.

The CDR3 runs 15 residues. V gave up 4 bases and J gave up 6 bases; unmatched junction bases: 4. The germline V gene has CDR1 SNHLY and CDR2 FYNNEI. Indicated treatment: randomized to nivolumab then ipilimumab (arm A) or the reverse (arm B). No patient had prior DNA-damaging chemotherapy. Sorted cells were live CD3+CD8+, lacking CD19 and CD56, from PBMCs. Using immunoSEQ multiplex PCR, the repertoire was profiled, and TCRdb retains in-frame clones only, with some absent. The repertoire includes more than 35,000 clones, more than 70% of them detected once, and 9.5% to 15% sits in the top ten. The chain joins TRBV2 to TRBJ2-1; 12 nucleotides match TRBD2. This TCR was sampled from a human donor with melanoma. The sample consisted of CD8+ T cells sorted from blood (inferred from file names), taken from a patient given nivolumab and ipilimumab in sequence. The CDR3 bases are TGTGCCAGCAGTGGGTGGACTAGCGGGATCAATGAGCAGTTCTTC. Translating it yields CASSGWTSGINEQFF.